The clone carrying this T cell receptor beta chain appeared a single time. Per germline, CDR1 SNHLY and CDR2 FYNNEI. The CDR3 extends over 22 amino acids. The V and J ends lost 5 bases and 1 base, in that order; junction bases with no gene match: 19. The sample comes from a study of blood T cell repertoires in COVID-19. Sequenced by immunoSEQ multiplex PCR; TCRdb stores in-frame clones only, minus some. The repertoire includes about 160,000 clones, 70% to 90% of them detected once, and more than 3% sits in the top ten. This rearrangement joins TRBV2 to TRBJ2-3; 15 bases map to TRBD2. Sequences were obtained from peripheral blood. This TCR was sampled from a man in his 70s with acute or convalescent COVID-19. Here the CDR3 DNA reads TGTGCCAGCAGTCGACGCGGGGGCGGAGGACTAGCGGGAGGGCCCCGCACAGATACGCAGTATTTT. Protein sequence: CASSRRGGGGLAGGPRTDTQYF.